The source of this TCR beta chain is a study of siplizumab effects on memory and regulatory T cells. The table came from immunoSEQ multiplex PCR; TCRdb's copy has only in-frame clones and leaves some out. The sample yields more than 90,000 clones, 90% to 95% seen once. The V end lost 5 bases, the J end lost 5 bases, and 12 bases lay between the germline ends. The germline V gene encodes CDR1 KGHSH and CDR2 LQKENI. CDR3 size: 14 residues. Sequencing input: non-Treg CD4+ T cells sorted from blood. This clonotype originated in a human donor in good health. The V gene is TRBV18, the J gene TRBJ1-4, with TRBD1 as a possible D gene (6 bases). The chain's CDR3 is CASSGGTPNEKLFF. The CDR3 nucleotides are TGTGCCAGCTCAGGAGGGACACCGAATGAAAAACTGTTTTTT.